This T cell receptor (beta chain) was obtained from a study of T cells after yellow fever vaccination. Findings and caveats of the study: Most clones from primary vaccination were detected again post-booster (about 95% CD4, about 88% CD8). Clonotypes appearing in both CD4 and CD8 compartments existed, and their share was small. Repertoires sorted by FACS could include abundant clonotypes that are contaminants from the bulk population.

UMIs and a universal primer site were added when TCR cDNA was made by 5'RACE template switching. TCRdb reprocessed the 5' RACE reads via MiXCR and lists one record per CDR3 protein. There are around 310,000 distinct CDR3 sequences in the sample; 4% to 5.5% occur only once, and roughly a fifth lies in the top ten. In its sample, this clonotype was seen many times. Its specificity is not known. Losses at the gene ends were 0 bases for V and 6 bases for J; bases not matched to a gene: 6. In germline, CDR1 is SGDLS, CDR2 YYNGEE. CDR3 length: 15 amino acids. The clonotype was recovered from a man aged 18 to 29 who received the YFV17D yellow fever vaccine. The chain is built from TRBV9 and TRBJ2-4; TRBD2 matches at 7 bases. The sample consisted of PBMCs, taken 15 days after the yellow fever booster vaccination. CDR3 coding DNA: TGTGCCAGCAGCGTAGAGAGCGGGGCGGGAAACATTCAGTACTTC. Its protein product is CASSVESGAGNIQYF.